Reported below is one T cell receptor (beta chain). Its matching antigen is unknown. The identical CDR3 is also encoded by other nucleotide sequences in the sample. There are 13 residues in the CDR3. Looked up from germline, CDR1 is SQVTM and CDR2 is ANQGSEA. Trimming pared 4 bases from V and 3 bases from J, leaving 10 bases between. The sample comes from a study of shared clonotypes between healthy human individuals. Overall study context: The plates for each donor numbered three CD4 naive, three CD4 memory, two CD8 naive and one CD8 memory. Broader study findings: The sampled material consisted only of blood, and tissue repertoires are likely to differ. Estimated clonotype richness was generally higher in naive than memory subsets.

Original handling: ImmunoSEQ sequences covered only the junction and lacked quality scores; filtering therefore differed. The data were produced by immunoSEQ multiplex PCR, yet TCRdb's version contains in-frame clones alone and is incomplete. The D gene and trimming were derived from the DNA, and the V and J assignments and clone size from that table. The data contain roughly 1,000,000 clones, about four fifths of them singletons. The TCR originated in a man aged 18 to 29 in good health. Some clones in this sample may be carry-over from other donors' samples. The sample taken for sequencing was memory CD4+ T cells from PBMCs. Specified subset: CD45RA-negative fraction. V and J are TRBV29-1 and TRBJ1-3; possibly TRBD1 for D (6 bases). In DNA form, the CDR3 reads TGCAGCGTTGCCTCACAGGGTGGAAACACCATATATTTT. It yields the protein CSVASQGGNTIYF.